The T cell receptor (beta chain) described here comes from a study of technical replicates of blood from a few donors. The CDR3 totals 14 residues. The J segment lost 9 bases and the V segment lost 5 bases, leaving 13 bases of the junction unmatched. Germline V CDR1 and CDR2: GTSNPN, SVGIG (reference sequence). Sequencing used immunoSEQ multiplex PCR; TCRdb keeps in-frame clones, though not all of them. Seen here are tens of thousands of clones, about nine tenths observed once, and the top ten hold about 3.9%. Material for sequencing was PBMCs. The chain combines TRBV30 with TRBJ2-1; 7 bases are a match to TRBD1. This clonotype originated in a human donor in good health. Some clones in this sample may be carry-over from other donors' samples. CDR3 sequence: CAWLPYRGGFEQFF. The CDR3 bases are TGTGCCTGGTTGCCCTACCGAGGGGGCTTTGAGCAGTTCTTC.